This TCR beta chain came from a study of identical twins. TCRdb called the 5' RACE reads again in MiXCR, with one record for every CDR3 protein. The sample lists 200,000 to 300,000 distinct CDR3 sequences; about 10% were seen once. Regarding the study as a whole: Excess low generation probability was seen in twin-shared out-of-frame alpha sequences. A lower insertion count was a feature of abundant cord blood beta clonotypes, with no such feature in memory repertoires.

Germline assignment: CDR1 SQVTM and CDR2 ANQGSEA. The CDR3 sequence is 16 residues long. This clonotype was seen more than once but under ten times. What it binds is unknown. This chain joins TRBV29-1 and TRBJ2-3; 8 nucleotides match TRBD1. The receptor's source is a middle-aged man in good health. The specimen was memory T cells sorted from blood. The CDR3 reads CSSNLLGQGTEDTQYF. For the CDR3, the DNA is TGCAGTTCGAATCTATTAGGACAGGGTACGGAGGATACGCAGTATTTT.